This T cell receptor beta chain stems from a study of blood T cell repertoires in COVID-19. Study details: There were acute and convalescent COVID-19 samples, and they came from the United States, Italy and Spain. Sources were T cells, B-cell-depleted T cells, or PBMCs; the material itself was cDNA or gDNA.

CDR1 and CDR2 from the germline V gene are MNHNY and SVGAGI (reference sequence). The V gene lost 6 bases and the J gene lost 1 base, with 18 bases spanning the gap. The CDR3 consists of 16 residues. Only in-frame clones appear in the TCRdb table, and some are missing; sequencing was by immunoSEQ multiplex PCR. The table lists fewer than 250,000 clones, less than 85% of them singletons, with 2.6% in the top ten. The chain joins TRBV6-6 to TRBJ1-1; the D is unclear. Material: peripheral blood. The source of this sequence is a woman in her 70s with active or convalescent COVID-19. CDR3 DNA sequence: TGTGCCAGCAGCCCCGCCACGAGTCTAGGGAACACTGAAGCTTTCTTT. It specifies CASSPATSLGNTEAFF.